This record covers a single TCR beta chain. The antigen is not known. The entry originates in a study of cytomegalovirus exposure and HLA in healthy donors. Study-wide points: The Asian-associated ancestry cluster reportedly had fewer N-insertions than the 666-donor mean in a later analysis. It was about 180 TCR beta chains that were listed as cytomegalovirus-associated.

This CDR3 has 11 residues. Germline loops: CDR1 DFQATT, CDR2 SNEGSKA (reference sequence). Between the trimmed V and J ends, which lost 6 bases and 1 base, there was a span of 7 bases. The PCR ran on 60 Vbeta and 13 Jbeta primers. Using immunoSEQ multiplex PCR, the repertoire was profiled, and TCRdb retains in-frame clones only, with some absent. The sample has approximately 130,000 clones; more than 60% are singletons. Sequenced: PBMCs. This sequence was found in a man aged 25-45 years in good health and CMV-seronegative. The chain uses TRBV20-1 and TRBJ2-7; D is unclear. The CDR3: CSALGSYEQYF. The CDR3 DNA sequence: TGCAGTGCCCTCGGGTCCTACGAGCAGTACTTC.